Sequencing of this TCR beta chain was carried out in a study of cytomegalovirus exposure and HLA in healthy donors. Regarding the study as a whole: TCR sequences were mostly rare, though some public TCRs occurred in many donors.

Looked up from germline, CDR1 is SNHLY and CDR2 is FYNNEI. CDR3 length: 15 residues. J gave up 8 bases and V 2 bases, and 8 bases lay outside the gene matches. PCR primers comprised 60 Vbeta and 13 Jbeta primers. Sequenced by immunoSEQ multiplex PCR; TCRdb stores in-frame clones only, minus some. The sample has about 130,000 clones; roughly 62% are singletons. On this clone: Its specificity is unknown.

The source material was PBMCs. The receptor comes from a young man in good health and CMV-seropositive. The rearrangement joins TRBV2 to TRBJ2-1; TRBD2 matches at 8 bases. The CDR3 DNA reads TGTGCCAGCAGTGAACGACGGGAGGGCCGCGATGAGCAGTTCTTC. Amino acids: CASSERREGRDEQFF.